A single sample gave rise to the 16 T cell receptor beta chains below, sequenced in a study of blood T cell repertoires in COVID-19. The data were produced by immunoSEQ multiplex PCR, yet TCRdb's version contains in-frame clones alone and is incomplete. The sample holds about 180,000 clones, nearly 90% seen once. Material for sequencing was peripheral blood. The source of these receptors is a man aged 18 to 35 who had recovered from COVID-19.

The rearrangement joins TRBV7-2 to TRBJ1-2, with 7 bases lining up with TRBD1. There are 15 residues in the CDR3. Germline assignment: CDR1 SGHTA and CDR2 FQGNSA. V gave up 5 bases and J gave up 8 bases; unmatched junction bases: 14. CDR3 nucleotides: TGTGCCAGCAGCCTTTCCCCCTCAGGGGGAAACGGCTACACCTTC. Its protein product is CASSLSPSGGNGYTF.

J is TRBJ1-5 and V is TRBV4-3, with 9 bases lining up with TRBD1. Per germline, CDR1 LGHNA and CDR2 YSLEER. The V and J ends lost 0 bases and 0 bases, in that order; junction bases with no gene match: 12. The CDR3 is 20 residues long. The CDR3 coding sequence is TGCGCCAGCAGCCAAGAATTCCCGGACAGGGGTCGCGATAGCAATCAGCCCCAGCATTTT. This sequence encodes CASSQEFPDRGRDSNQPQHF.

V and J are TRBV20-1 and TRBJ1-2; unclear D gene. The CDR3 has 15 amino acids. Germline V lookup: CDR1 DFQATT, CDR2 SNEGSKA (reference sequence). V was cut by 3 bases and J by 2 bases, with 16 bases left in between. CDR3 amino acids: CSASASYRKNYGYTF. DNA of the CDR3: TGCAGTGCTAGTGCCTCCTACAGAAAGAACTATGGCTACACCTTC.

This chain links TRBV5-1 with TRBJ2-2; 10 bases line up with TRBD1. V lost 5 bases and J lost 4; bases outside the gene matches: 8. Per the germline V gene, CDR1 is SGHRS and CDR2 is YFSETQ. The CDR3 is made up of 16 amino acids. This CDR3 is CASRTGTGAGTGELFF. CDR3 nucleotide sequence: TGCGCCAGCAGGACCGGGACAGGGGCTGGCACCGGGGAGCTGTTTTTT.

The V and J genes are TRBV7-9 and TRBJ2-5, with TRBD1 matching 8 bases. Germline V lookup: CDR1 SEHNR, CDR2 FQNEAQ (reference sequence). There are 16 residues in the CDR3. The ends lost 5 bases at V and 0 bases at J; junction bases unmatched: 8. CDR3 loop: CASSPLTGADQETQYF. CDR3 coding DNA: TGTGCCAGCAGCCCTCTGACAGGGGCCGACCAAGAGACCCAGTACTTC.

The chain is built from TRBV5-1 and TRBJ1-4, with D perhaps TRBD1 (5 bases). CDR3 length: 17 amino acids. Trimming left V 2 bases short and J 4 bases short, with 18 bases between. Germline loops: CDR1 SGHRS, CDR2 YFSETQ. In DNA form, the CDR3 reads TGCGCCAGCAGCTTAAACCCAAGGGGACTCATTAATGAAAAACTGTTTTTT. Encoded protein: CASSLNPRGLINEKLFF.

The CDR3 DNA is TGTGCCAGCAGCGTAGGAGCCGAAGTGGACTACCGCGTCCATGAGCAGTTCTTC. Its translation is CASSVGAEVDYRVHEQFF. The chain carries TRBV9 and TRBJ2-1, with D perhaps matching TRBD2 (6 bases). V lost 0 bases to trimming and J lost 8 bases, with 24 bases between them. This CDR3 contains 18 residues. Germline assignment: CDR1 SGDLS and CDR2 YYNGEE.

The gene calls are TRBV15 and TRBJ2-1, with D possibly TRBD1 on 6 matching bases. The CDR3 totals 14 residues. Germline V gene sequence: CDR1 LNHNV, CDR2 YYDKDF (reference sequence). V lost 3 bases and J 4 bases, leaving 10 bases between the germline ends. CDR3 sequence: CATSRTGTYNEQFF. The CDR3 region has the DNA TGTGCCACCAGCAGGACAGGAACGTACAATGAGCAGTTCTTC.

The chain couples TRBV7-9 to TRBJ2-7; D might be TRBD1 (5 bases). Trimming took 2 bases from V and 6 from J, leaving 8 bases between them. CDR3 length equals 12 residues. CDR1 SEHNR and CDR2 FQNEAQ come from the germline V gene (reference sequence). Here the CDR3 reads CASSLPRGEQYF. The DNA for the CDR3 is TGTGCCAGCAGCTTACCTAGGGGCGAGCAGTACTTC.

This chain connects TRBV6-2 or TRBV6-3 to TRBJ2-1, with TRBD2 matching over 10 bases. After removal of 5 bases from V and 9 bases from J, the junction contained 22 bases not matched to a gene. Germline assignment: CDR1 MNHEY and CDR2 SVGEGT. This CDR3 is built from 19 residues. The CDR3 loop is CASSKSWTSGRQRGTEQFF. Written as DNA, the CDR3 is TGTGCCAGCAGTAAAAGCTGGACTAGCGGACGGCAAAGGGGAACTGAGCAGTTCTTC.

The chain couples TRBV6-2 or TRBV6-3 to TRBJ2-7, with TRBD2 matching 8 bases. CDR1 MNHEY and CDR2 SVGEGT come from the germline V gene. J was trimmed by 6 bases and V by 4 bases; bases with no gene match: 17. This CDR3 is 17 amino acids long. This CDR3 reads CASSSLTSSGNLGEQYF. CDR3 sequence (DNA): TGTGCCAGCAGTTCTTTGACCAGTAGCGGGAATTTGGGCGAGCAGTACTTC.

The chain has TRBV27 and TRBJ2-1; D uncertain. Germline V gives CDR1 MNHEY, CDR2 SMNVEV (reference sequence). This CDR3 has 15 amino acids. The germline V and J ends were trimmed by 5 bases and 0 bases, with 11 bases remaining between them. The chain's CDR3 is CASSPLGSSYNEQFF. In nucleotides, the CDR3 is TGTGCCAGCAGTCCCCTCGGGTCCTCCTACAATGAGCAGTTCTTC.

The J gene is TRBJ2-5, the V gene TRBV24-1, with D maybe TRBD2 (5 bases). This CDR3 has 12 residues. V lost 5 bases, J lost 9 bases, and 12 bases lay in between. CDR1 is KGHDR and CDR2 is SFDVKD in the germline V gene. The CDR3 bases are TGTGCCACCAGTGTAGAGGGCGCTCCCCAGTACTTC. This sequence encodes CATSVEGAPQYF.

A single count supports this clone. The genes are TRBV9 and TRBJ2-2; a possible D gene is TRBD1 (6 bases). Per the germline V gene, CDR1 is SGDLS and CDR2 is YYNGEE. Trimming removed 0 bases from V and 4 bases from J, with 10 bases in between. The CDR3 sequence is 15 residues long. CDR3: CASSVAGTPTGELFF. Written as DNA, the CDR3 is TGTGCCAGCAGCGTAGCCGGGACACCCACCGGGGAGCTGTTTTTT.

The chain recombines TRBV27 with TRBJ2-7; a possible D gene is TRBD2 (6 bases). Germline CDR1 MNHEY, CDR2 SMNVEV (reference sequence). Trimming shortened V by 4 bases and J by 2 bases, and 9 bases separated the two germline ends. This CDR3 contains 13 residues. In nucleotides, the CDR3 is TGTGCCAGCAGTTCGGGACTTACCTACGAGCAGTACTTC. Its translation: CASSSGLTYEQYF.

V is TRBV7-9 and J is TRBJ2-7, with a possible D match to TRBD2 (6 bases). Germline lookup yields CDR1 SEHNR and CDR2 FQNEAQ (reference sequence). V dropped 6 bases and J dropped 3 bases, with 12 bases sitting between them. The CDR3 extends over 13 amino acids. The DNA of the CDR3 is TGTGCCAGCAGGGGGGACTTGAACTACGAGCAGTACTTC. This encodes CASRGDLNYEQYF. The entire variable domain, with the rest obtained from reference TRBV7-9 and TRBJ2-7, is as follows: DTGVSQNPRHKITKRGQNVTFRCDPISEHNRLYWYRQTLGQGPEFLTYFQNEAQLEKSRLLSDRFSAERPKGSFSTLEIQRTEQGDSAMYLCASRGDLNYEQYFGPGTRLTVT.